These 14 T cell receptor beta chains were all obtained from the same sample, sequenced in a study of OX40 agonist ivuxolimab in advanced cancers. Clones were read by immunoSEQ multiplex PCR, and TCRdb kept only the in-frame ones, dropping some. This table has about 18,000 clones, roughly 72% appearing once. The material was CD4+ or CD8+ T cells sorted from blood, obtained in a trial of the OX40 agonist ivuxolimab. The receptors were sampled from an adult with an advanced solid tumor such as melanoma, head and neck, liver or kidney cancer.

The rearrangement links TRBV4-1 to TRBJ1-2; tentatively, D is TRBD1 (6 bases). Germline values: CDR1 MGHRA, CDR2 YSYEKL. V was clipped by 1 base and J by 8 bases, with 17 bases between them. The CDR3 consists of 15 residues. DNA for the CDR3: TGCGCCAGCAGCCAAGGTATAATGGGGGCGCGCGGCTACACCTTC. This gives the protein CASSQGIMGARGYTF.

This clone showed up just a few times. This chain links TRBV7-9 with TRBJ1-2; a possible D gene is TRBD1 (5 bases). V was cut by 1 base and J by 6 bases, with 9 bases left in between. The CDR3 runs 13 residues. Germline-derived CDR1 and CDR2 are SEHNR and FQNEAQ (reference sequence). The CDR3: CASSLGGGNGYTF. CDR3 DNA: TGTGCCAGCAGCTTAGGTGGGGGAAATGGCTACACCTTC. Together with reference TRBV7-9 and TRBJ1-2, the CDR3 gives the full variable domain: DTGVSQNPRHKITKRGQNVTFRCDPISEHNRLYWYRQTLGQGPEFLTYFQNEAQLEKSRLLSDRFSAERPKGSFSTLEIQRTEQGDSAMYLCASSLGGGNGYTFGSGTRLTVV.

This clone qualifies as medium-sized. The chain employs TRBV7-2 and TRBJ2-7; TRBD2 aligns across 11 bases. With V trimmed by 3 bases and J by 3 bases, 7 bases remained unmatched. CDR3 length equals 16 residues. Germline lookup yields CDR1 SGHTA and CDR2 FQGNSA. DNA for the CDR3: TGTGCCAGCAGCTTTTTGGCTAGCGGGGGGCTCTACGAGCAGTACTTC. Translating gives CASSFLASGGLYEQYF.

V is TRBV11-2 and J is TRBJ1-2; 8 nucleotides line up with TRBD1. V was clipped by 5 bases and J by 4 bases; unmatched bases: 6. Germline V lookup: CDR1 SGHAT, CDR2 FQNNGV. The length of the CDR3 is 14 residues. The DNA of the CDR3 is TGTGCCAGCAGCCCGACAGGGGCGATCTATGGCTACACCTTC. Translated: CASSPTGAIYGYTF. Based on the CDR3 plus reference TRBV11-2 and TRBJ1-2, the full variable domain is EAGVAQSPRYKIIEKRQSVAFWCNPISGHATLYWYQQILGQGPKLLIQFQNNGVVDDSQLPKDRFSAERLKGVDSTLKIQPAKLEDSAVYLCASSPTGAIYGYTFGSGTRLTVV.

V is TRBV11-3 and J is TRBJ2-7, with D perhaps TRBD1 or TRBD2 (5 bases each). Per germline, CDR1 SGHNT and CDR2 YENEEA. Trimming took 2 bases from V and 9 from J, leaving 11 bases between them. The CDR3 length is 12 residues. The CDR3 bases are TGTGCCAGCAGCTTAAGAGGGGCGCTGCAGTACTTC. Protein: CASSLRGALQYF.

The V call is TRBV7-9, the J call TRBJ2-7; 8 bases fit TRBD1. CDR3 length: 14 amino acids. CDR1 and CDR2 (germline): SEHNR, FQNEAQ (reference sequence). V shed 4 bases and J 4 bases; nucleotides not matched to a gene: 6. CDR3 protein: CASSSTGAGYEQYF. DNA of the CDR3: TGTGCCAGCAGCTCGACAGGGGCAGGGTACGAGCAGTACTTC.

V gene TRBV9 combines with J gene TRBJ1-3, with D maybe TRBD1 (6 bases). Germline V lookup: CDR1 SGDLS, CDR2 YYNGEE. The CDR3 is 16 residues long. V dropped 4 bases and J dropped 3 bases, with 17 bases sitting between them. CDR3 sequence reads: CASSPTPDRIGNTIYF. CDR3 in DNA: TGTGCCAGCAGCCCCACGCCCGACAGGATTGGAAACACCATATATTTT.

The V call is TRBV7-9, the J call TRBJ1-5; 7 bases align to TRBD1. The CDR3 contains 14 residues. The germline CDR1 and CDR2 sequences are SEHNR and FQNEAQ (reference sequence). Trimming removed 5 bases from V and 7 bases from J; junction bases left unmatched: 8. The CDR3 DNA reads TGTGCCAGCAGCCAAGGACAGGTAGGGCAGCCCCAGCATTTT. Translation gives CASSQGQVGQPQHF.

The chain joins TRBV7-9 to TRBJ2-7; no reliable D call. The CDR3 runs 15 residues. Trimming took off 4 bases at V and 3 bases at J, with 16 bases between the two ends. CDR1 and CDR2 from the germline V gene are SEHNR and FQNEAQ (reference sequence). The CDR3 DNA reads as TGTGCCAGCAGCTCCACTTCAGGAGACCGCTACGAGCAGTACTTC. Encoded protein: CASSSTSGDRYEQYF.

CDR3 loop: CASSSGTLYNEQFF. In DNA, the CDR3 is TGTGCCAGCAGCTCCGGGACACTTTACAATGAGCAGTTCTTC. The chain couples TRBV25-1 to TRBJ2-1; D may be TRBD1 (6 bases). CDR1 is MGHDK, CDR2 SYGVNS, per germline. V lost 6 bases, J lost 4 bases, and 13 bases lay in between. There are 14 residues in the CDR3. Together with reference TRBV25-1 and TRBJ2-1, the CDR3 gives the full variable domain: EADIYQTPRYLVIGTGKKITLECSQTMGHDKMYWYQQDPGMELHLIHYSYGVNSTEKGDLSSESTVSRIRTEHFPLTLESARPSHTSQYLCASSSGTLYNEQFFGPGTRLTVL.

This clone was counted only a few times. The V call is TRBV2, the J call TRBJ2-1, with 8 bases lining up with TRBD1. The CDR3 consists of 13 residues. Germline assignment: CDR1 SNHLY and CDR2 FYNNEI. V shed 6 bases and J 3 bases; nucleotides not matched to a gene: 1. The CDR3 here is CASSTGGYNEQFF. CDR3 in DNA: TGTGCCAGCAGCACAGGGGGCTACAATGAGCAGTTCTTC.

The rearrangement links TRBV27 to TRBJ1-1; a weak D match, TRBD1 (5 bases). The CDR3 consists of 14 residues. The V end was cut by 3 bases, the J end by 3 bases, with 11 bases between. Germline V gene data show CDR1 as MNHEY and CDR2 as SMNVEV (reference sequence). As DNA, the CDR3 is TGTGCCAGCAGTTTCTCGGGGGGGTACACTGAAGCTTTCTTT. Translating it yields CASSFSGGYTEAFF.

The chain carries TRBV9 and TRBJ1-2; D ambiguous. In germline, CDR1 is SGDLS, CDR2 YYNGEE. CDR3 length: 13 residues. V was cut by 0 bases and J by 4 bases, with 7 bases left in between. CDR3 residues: CASSVGIGYGYTF. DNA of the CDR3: TGTGCCAGCAGCGTAGGCATCGGCTATGGCTACACCTTC. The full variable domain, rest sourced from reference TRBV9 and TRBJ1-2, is DSGVTQTPKHLITATGQRVTLRCSPRSGDLSVYWYQQSLDQGLQFLIQYYNGEERAKGNILERFSAQQFPDLHSELNLSSLELGDSALYFCASSVGIGYGYTFGSGTRLTVV.

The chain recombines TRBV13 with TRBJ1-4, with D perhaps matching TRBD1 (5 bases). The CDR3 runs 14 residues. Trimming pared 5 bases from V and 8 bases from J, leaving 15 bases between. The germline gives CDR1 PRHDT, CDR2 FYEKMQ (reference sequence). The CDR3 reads CASSGLNGGEKLFF. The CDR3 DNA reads TGTGCCAGCAGCGGTCTGAACGGGGGAGAAAAACTGTTTTTT.